This TCR beta chain stems from a study of regulatory T cells in long-lasting Graves disease. Overall study: Antithyroid drugs had been taken by newly diagnosed Graves' patients for under 3 months. Regarding the study as a whole: TRBV28, TRBJ1-2 and TRBJ2-5 emerged as the favored segments in persistent disease.

Time point: newly diagnosed GD, antithyroid drugs for less than 3 months. PBMCs were the source of the RNA used for TCR sequencing. Comments on this clonotype: Its antigen is currently unknown.

Germline lookup yields CDR1 MNHEY and CDR2 SVGEGT. This CDR3 has 15 amino acids. Trimming cost V 5 bases and J 2 bases, with 16 bases left between them. Arm-PCR of CDR3 regions and iRepertoire HTBI primers were used to build TCR beta libraries. From the multiplex PCR reads, TCRdb called clonotypes with MiXCR, one entry per CDR3 protein. In the table there are a few hundred thousand distinct CDR3 sequences, around 17% of which are singletons. The data were also submitted as part of a second study, on T cells in Graves' hyperthyroidism and ophthalmopathy. From that paper: TCR CDR3 regions were first amplified by RT-PCR with HTBI primers.

Sequences were derived from peripheral blood mononuclear cells (PBMCs), sampled at new diagnosis, from a patient treated with antithyroid drugs. The chain recombines TRBV6-2 or TRBV6-3 with TRBJ2-7; D is uncertain. The sequence derives from a man aged 35 to 55 with Graves disease. CDR3 DNA sequence: TGTGCCAGCAGTGAAGTCAGATTCGACGCCTACGAGCAGTACTTC. This sequence encodes CASSEVRFDAYEQYF.